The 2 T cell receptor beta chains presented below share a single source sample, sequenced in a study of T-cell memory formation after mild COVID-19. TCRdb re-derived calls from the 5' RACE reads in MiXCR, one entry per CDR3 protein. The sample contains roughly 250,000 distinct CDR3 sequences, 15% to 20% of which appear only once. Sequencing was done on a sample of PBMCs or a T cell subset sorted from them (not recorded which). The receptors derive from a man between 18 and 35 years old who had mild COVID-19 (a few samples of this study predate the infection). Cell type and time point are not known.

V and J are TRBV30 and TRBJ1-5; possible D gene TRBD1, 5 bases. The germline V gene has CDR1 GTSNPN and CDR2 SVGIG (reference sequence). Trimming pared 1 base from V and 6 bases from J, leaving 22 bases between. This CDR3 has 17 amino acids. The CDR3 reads CAWSAQSAGFRGQPQHF. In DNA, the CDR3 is TGTGCCTGGAGTGCCCAAAGCGCAGGGTTTCGGGGTCAGCCCCAGCATTTT.

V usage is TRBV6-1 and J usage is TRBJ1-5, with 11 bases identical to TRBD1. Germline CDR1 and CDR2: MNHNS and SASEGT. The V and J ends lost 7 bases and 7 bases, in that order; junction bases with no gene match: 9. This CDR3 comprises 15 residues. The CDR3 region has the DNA TGTGCCAGCAAGAGGACAGGGGGCGCACGACAGCCCCAGCATTTT. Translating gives CASKRTGGARQPQHF.